This T cell receptor beta chain derives from a study of CD8 T cells in ankylosing spondylitis. Regarding this clonotype: No antigen is known for it.

The CDR3 is 18 residues long. V trimming: 6 bases; J trimming: 0 bases; junction bases outside the gene matches: 11. Germline V gene lookup returns CDR1 DFQATT and CDR2 SNEGSKA (reference sequence). Overall study findings and caveats: CD8+ cells made up the disease-linked clones, which were relatively rare in peripheral blood. What appeared characteristic of ankylosing spondylitis blood was a TCR beta motif of several highly homologous variants. The authors reported significant enrichment of disease-linked clones in matched ankylosing spondylitis synovial fluid.

Making the TCR beta libraries involved quantitative 5'-RACE with molecular barcodes. TCRdb used MiXCR to reprocess the 5' RACE reads, holding one entry per CDR3 protein. The sample lists around 250,000 distinct CDR3 sequences, 30% to 40% seen once, with approximately 4.6% in the top ten. Specimen: blood, either unsorted or a sorted T cell fraction (not recorded which). This receptor was obtained from a male donor with ankylosing spondylitis or in good health (not recorded which). The V and J genes are TRBV20-1 and TRBJ2-7; 16 bases agree with TRBD2. CDR3: CSAKPGLAGGRSSYEQYF. The CDR3 DNA is TGCAGTGCGAAGCCGGGACTAGCGGGGGGGAGGAGCTCCTACGAGCAGTACTTC.